These 17 T cell receptor beta chains share one sample of origin, sequenced in a study of post-analysis software for immune sequencing data. The TCR beta cDNA libraries contained unique molecular identifiers. TCRdb fed the PCR reads into MiXCR, producing one record per CDR3 protein. This sample carries fewer than 700,000 distinct CDR3 sequences, 40% to 50% of them seen once, and the ten largest clones take roughly 1.7%. Whole-study results and caveats: Five TRBV segments were significantly more frequent in patients than in controls. TRBV5-6, TRBV5-1 and TRBV20-1 were among these segments.

These receptors are not linked to any known antigen. Sequenced sample: blood. These receptors were taken from a girl between 10 and 17 years old with multiple sclerosis.

The J gene is TRBJ2-3, the V gene TRBV21-1; TRBD1, the D gene given by the table, was not confirmed from the DNA. TRBV21-1 constitutes a pseudogene. The CDR3 has 17 amino acids. This chain's CDR3 is CASSRNPEVWLTDTQYF. The CDR3 DNA reads as TGTGCCAGCAGCCGAAATCCCGAGGTGTGGCTAACAGATACGCAGTATTTT.

The CDR3 DNA follows: TGTGCCAGCAGTGAATATATCGGCTACAATGAGCAGTTCTTC. Amino acid sequence: CASSEYIGYNEQFF. V usage is TRBV25-1 and J usage is TRBJ2-1; no firm D call. The CDR3 loop spans 14 amino acids. V was shortened by 0 bases and J by 3 bases, with 6 bases between the two germline ends. Germline V lookup: CDR1 MGHDK, CDR2 SYGVNS.

This chain links TRBV20-1 with TRBJ1-6; D possibly corresponds to TRBD1 (6 bases). Per germline, CDR1 DFQATT and CDR2 SNEGSKA (reference sequence). CDR3 length equals 14 residues. V was pared by 6 bases and J by 7 bases, with 16 bases between. The CDR3 region is CSAPVQGENSPLHF. The CDR3 bases are TGCAGTGCCCCCGTACAGGGTGAGAATTCACCCCTCCACTTT.

The chain carries TRBV29-1 and TRBJ1-2, with a weak D call TRBD1 (6 bases). V gave up 7 bases and J gave up 0 bases, with 12 bases separating them. The CDR3 is made up of 13 amino acids. CDR1 is SQVTM and CDR2 is ANQGSEA in the germline V gene. CDR3 protein: CSDWDTPNYGYTF. The CDR3 DNA reads as TGCAGCGACTGGGACACCCCTAACTATGGCTACACCTTC.

The J gene is TRBJ2-4, the V gene TRBV20-1; 8 positions match TRBD1. The V and J ends lost 4 bases and 8 bases, in that order; junction bases with no gene match: 10. Germline V gene sequence: CDR1 DFQATT, CDR2 SNEGSKA (reference sequence). The CDR3 runs 14 residues. CDR3 DNA: TGCAGTGCTAACTTTCAGGGGGCGATAGACATTCAGTACTTC. It translates to CSANFQGAIDIQYF.

The chain is built from TRBV12-3 or TRBV12-4 and TRBJ2-7; D unresolved. There are 14 residues in the CDR3. Trimming removed 2 bases at V and 4 bases at J, with 12 bases between. CDR3 coding DNA: TGTGCCAGCAGTTTAAGGGATTCGGTTTACGAGCAGTACTTC. This sequence encodes CASSLRDSVYEQYF.

The chain joins TRBV12-3 or TRBV12-4 to TRBJ2-7; 9 bases agree with TRBD2. There are 14 residues in the CDR3. V lost 8 bases and J lost 4; bases outside the gene matches: 9. CDR3: CASGQTSGMYEQYF. CDR3 DNA sequence: TGTGCCAGCGGGCAGACTAGCGGCATGTACGAGCAGTACTTC.

V gene TRBV4-1 combines with J gene TRBJ2-4, with unresolved D. In germline, CDR1 is MGHRA, CDR2 YSYEKL. V was trimmed by 0 bases and J by 5 bases, leaving 8 bases between them. The CDR3 totals 14 residues. CDR3: CASSQEGPQNIQYF. CDR3 DNA: TGCGCCAGCAGCCAAGAAGGGCCACAAAACATTCAGTACTTC.

The chain employs TRBV10-3 and TRBJ2-4; the D gene is possibly TRBD1 (5 bases). Trimming took off 4 bases at V and 0 bases at J, with 10 bases between the two ends. Germline assignment: CDR1 ENHRY and CDR2 SYGVKD. CDR3 size: 15 residues. CDR3 sequence reads: CAISGGGSAKNIQYF. CDR3 sequence (DNA): TGTGCCATCAGTGGGGGCGGCTCAGCCAAAAACATTCAGTACTTC.

Here the CDR3 reads CASSLWLAGWEETQYF. As DNA, the CDR3 is TGTGCCAGCAGCTTATGGCTAGCGGGATGGGAAGAGACCCAGTACTTC. The V and J genes are TRBV7-2 and TRBJ2-5; TRBD2 matches 9 bases. CDR3 size: 16 residues. The germline V gene encodes CDR1 SGHTA and CDR2 FQGNSA. V shed 2 bases, J shed 3 bases, and the junction held 7 bases outside the gene matches.

The chain links TRBV5-1 to TRBJ2-7; 8 nucleotides line up with TRBD2. Trimming cost V 0 bases and J 5 bases; bases outside gene matches: 7. The CDR3 has 15 amino acids. The germline V gene encodes CDR1 SGHRS and CDR2 YFSETQ. The CDR3 nucleotides are TGCGCCAGCAGCTTGGTAGGCCGGGGGGGCCACGAGCAGTACTTC. It yields the protein CASSLVGRGGHEQYF.

The V call is TRBV6-1, the J call TRBJ2-7; the D is unclear. CDR3 length: 16 amino acids. Trimming shortened V by 6 bases and J by 0 bases, and 18 bases separated the two germline ends. Germline CDR1 MNHNS, CDR2 SASEGT. CDR3 amino acids: CASSPYRAAFSYEQYF. CDR3 coding DNA: TGTGCCAGCAGCCCTTATAGGGCAGCTTTCTCCTACGAGCAGTACTTC.

The rearrangement uses TRBV10-1 and TRBJ2-7; D gene unclear. Germline CDR1 is WNHNN and CDR2 is SYGVQD (reference sequence). V dropped 4 bases and J dropped 6 bases, with 10 bases sitting between them. This CDR3 comprises 12 residues. The CDR3 nucleotides are TGCGCCAGCAGTGCTTCGGTCTCCGAGCAGTACTTC. It specifies CASSASVSEQYF.

This clonotype has only a few counts. The rearrangement uses TRBV27 and TRBJ1-2; D is undetermined. CDR3 length: 14 residues. V was shortened by 5 bases and J by 2 bases, with 12 bases between the two germline ends. In germline, CDR1 is MNHEY, CDR2 SMNVEV (reference sequence). This CDR3 is CASSVKGFNYGYTF. The CDR3 DNA reads TGTGCCAGCAGTGTGAAGGGATTCAACTATGGCTACACCTTC.

The rearrangement joins TRBV6-6 to TRBJ1-3; 10 bases align to TRBD1. J was trimmed by 0 bases and V by 7 bases; bases with no gene match: 9. The CDR3 is 17 amino acids. Germline CDR1 reads MNHNY; CDR2 reads SVGAGI (reference sequence). The CDR3 here is CASTLTGGFGSGNTIYF. The CDR3 nucleotides read TGTGCCAGCACCTTGACAGGGGGCTTCGGCTCTGGAAACACCATATATTTT.

This clonotype was picked up a small number of times. This chain joins TRBV6-5 and TRBJ2-4; D uncertain. The CDR3 is 15 residues long. Per the germline V gene, CDR1 is MNHEY and CDR2 is SVGAGI. V lost 2 bases, J lost 0 bases, and 8 bases lay in between. CDR3 sequence reads: CASSYGGLAKNIQYF. DNA for the CDR3: TGTGCCAGCAGTTACGGCGGTTTAGCCAAAAACATTCAGTACTTC.

The V gene is TRBV20-1, the J gene TRBJ2-1, with 10 bases fitting TRBD2. CDR1 is DFQATT and CDR2 is SNEGSKA in the germline V gene (reference sequence). This CDR3 has 14 residues. Unmatched junction bases numbered 8, after V lost 6 bases and J lost 6 bases. CDR3 in amino acids: CSARSGGPPNEQFF. The DNA for the CDR3 is TGCAGTGCCCGTAGCGGGGGGCCGCCCAATGAGCAGTTCTTC.